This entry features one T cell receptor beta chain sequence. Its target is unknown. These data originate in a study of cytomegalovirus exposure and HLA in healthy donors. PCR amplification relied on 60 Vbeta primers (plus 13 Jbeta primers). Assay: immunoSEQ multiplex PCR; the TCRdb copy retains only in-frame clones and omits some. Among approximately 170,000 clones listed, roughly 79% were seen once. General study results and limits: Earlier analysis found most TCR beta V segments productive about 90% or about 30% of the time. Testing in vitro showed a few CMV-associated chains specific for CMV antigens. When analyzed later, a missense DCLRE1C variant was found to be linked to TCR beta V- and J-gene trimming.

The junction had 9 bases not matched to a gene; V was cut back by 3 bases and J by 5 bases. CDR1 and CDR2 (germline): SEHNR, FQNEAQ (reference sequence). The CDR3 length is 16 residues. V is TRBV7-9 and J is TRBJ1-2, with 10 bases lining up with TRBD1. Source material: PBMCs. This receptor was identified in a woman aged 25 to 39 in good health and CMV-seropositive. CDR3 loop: CASSFNRDRGLYGYTF. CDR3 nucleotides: TGTGCCAGCAGCTTCAACCGGGACAGGGGATTATATGGCTACACCTTC.